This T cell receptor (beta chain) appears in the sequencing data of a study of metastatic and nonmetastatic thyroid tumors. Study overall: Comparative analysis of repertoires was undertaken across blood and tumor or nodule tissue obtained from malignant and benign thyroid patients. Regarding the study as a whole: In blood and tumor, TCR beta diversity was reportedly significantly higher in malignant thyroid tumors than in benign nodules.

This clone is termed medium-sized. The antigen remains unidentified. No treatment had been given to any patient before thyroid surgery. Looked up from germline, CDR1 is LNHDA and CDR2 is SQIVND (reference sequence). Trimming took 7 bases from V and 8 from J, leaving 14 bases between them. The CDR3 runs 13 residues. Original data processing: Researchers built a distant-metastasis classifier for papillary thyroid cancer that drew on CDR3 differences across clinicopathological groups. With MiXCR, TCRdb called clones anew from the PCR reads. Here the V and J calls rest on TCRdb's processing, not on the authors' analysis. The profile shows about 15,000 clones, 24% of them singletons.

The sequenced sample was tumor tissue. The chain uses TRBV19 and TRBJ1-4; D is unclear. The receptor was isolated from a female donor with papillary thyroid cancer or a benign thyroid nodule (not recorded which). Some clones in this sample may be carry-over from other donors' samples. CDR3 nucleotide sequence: TGTGCCAGTATGTTGGGTCCCCACGAAAAACTGTTTTTT. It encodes CASMLGPHEKLFF. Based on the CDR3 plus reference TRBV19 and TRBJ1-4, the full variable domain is DGGITQSPKYLFRKEGQNVTLSCEQNLNHDAMYWYRQDPGQGLRLIYYSQIVNDFQKGDIAEGYSVSREKKESFPLTVTSAQKNPTAFYLCASMLGPHEKLFFGSGTQLSVL.